This is a list of T cell receptor beta chains from one sample in a study of T cells in Graves' hyperthyroidism and ophthalmopathy. MiXCR, applied by TCRdb to the multiplex PCR reads, yields one record per CDR3 protein. The sample includes some 650,000 distinct CDR3 sequences, more than 15% of them seen just once. Sequencing input: blood. Receptors were obtained from a woman in her thirties or forties with Graves' ophthalmopathy. Each CDR3 is given with its conserved first and last residue. The D gene is left open where the match is weak. Size values are once, few and many counts, or a class for expanded clones, and some rows have none.

d_call,clone_size,j_call,v_call,cdr3_aa,cdr3_nt
TRBD2,many,TRBJ2-1,TRBV20-1,CSARLSGLVNSNEQFF,TGCAGTGCTAGACTAAGTGGACTAGTTAATAGCAATGAGCAGTTCTTC
NA,many,TRBJ1-5,TRBV12-3/TRBV12-4,CASSFERQPQHF,TGTGCCAGCAGTTTTGAAAGGCAGCCCCAGCATTTT
TRBD2,NA,TRBJ2-1,TRBV2,CASSLGVAGGGWDEQFF,TGTGCCAGCAGCTTGGGGGTAGCGGGAGGGGGGTGGGATGAGCAGTTCTTC
NA,many,TRBJ1-2,TRBV28,CASRQGHAALYGYTF,TGTGCCAGCAGGCAAGGACACGCCGCACTCTATGGCTACACCTTC
NA,NA,TRBJ1-6,TRBV2,CASNPTASSYNSPLHF,TGTGCCAGCAACCCGACAGCGAGCTCCTATAATTCACCCCTCCACTTT
NA,few,TRBJ2-1,TRBV5-1,CASSRDFRYNEQFF,TGCGCCAGCAGCCGGGACTTCCGCTACAATGAGCAGTTCTTC
TRBD2,NA,TRBJ2-7,TRBV5-1,CASSGLAGEAEQYF,TGCGCCAGCAGCGGACTAGCGGGAGAGGCCGAGCAGTACTTC
TRBD2,few,TRBJ2-7,TRBV29-1,CSVEESREGMEQYF,TGCAGCGTTGAAGAATCCAGGGAGGGGATGGAGCAGTACTTC
NA,few,TRBJ2-7,TRBV28,CASMSGGTGFYYEQYF,TGTGCCAGCATGTCCGGTGGAACGGGATTCTACTACGAGCAGTACTTC
TRBD1,few,TRBJ1-1,TRBV19,CASSVTRGRTEAFF,TGTGCCAGTAGTGTGACAAGGGGGCGGACTGAAGCTTTCTTT
NA,NA,TRBJ2-1,TRBV19,CASRGGREQFF,TGTGCCAGTAGGGGCGGGCGAGAGCAGTTCTTC
NA,many,TRBJ1-2,TRBV6-2/TRBV6-3,CASSYSGRGDGYTF,TGTGCCAGCAGTTACTCGGGCAGGGGCGATGGCTACACCTTC
TRBD1,NA,TRBJ1-6,TRBV19,CASSIGTGAGNSPLHF,TGTGCCAGTAGTATCGGGACAGGTGCCGGCAATTCACCCCTCCACTTT
NA,NA,TRBJ2-5,TRBV5-1,CASRPDGRTGETQYF,TGCGCCAGCAGACCGGACGGGAGGACAGGGGAGACCCAGTACTTC
NA,many,TRBJ2-5,TRBV7-8,CAISLGGVAETQYF,TGTGCCATTTCATTAGGGGGAGTAGCAGAGACCCAGTACTTC
NA,many,TRBJ1-2,TRBV2,CASSPHRESNYGYTF,TGTGCCAGCAGTCCTCACAGAGAATCGAACTATGGCTACACCTTC
NA,many,TRBJ2-3,TRBV7-9,CASSLDKAADTQYF,TGTGCCAGCAGCTTAGATAAAGCGGCGGATACGCAGTATTTT
TRBD2,once,TRBJ2-5,TRBV4-1,CASSQDSGGRGTQYF,TGCGCCAGCAGCCAAGATAGCGGGGGGCGGGGGACCCAGTACTTC
NA,many,TRBJ1-1,TRBV4-1,CASSPGRGGRTEAFF,TGCGCCAGCAGCCCTGGGAGGGGGGGGAGGACTGAAGCTTTCTTT
NA,many,TRBJ2-7,TRBV2,CASSGVLSGGSYEQYF,TGTGCCAGCAGTGGGGTACTCTCCGGAGGGTCCTACGAGCAGTACTTC
TRBD1,NA,TRBJ1-6,TRBV3-1,CASSDNIGTDYNSPLHF,TGTGCCAGCAGCGACAATATAGGGACAGACTATAATTCACCCCTCCACTTT
TRBD1,NA,TRBJ1-5,TRBV12-3/TRBV12-4,CASSPGTALNQPQHF,TGTGCCAGCAGCCCCGGGACAGCCCTGAATCAGCCCCAGCATTTT
NA,many,TRBJ1-5,TRBV5-1,CASSLIGGENQPQHF,TGCGCCAGCAGCTTAATCGGGGGCGAGAATCAGCCCCAGCATTTT
NA,NA,TRBJ1-2,TRBV12-3/TRBV12-4,CASGRQRDYGYTF,TGTGCCAGCGGGAGACAGCGCGACTATGGCTACACCTTC
NA,once,TRBJ1-4,TRBV6-1,CASRGVKVEKLFF,TGTGCCAGCAGAGGGGTCAAGGTTGAAAAACTGTTTTTT
NA,few,TRBJ2-1,TRBV27,CAEDRRPVNNEQFF,TGTGCCGAAGACAGGCGACCGGTGAACAATGAGCAGTTCTTC
TRBD2,NA,TRBJ2-7,TRBV11-2,CASSFLASGYEQYF,TGTGCCAGCAGCTTTCTGGCTAGCGGCTACGAGCAGTACTTC